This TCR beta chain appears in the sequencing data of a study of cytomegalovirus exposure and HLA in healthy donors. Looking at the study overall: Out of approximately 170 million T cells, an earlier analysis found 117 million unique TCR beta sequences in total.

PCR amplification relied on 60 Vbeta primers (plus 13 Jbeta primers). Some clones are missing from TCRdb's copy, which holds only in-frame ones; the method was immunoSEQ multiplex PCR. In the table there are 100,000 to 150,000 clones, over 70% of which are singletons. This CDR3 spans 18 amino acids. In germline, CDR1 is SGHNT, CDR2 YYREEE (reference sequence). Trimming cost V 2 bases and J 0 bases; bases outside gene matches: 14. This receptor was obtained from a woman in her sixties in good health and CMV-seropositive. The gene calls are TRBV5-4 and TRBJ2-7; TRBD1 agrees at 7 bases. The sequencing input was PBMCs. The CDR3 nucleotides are TGTGCCAGCAGCTTTGGAGTATCTACAGGGGTCAGCTCCTACGAGCAGTACTTC. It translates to CASSFGVSTGVSSYEQYF.